The 23 T cell receptor beta chains in this list originate from one sample, sequenced in a study of T cells in tumors after PD-1 blockade. The protocol was immunoSEQ multiplex PCR, while the TCRdb copy is restricted to in-frame clones and leaves out a portion. The sample shows about 34,000 clones, roughly 73% of them seen only once. Sequenced material: PBMCs, taken after anti-PD-1 treatment. These receptors were taken from a human donor with basal cell carcinoma.

This clone was seen at least ten times. The V and J genes are TRBV12-3 or TRBV12-4 and TRBJ2-1; a weak D match, TRBD2 (6 bases). V was clipped by 4 bases and J by 10 bases, with 11 bases between them. This CDR3 spans 12 amino acids. The CDR3 DNA reads TGTGCCAGCAGTTCTGGGGGAGGAGAGCAGTTCTTC. Amino acid sequence: CASSSGGGEQFF.

This chain uses TRBV28 with TRBJ1-1, with D uncertain. In germline, CDR1 is MDHEN, CDR2 SYDVKM. V dropped 7 bases and J dropped 8 bases, with 11 bases sitting between them. CDR3 size: 11 residues. Here the CDR3 reads CASMGVSEAFF. Here the CDR3 DNA reads TGTGCCAGCATGGGCGTTTCAGAAGCTTTCTTT.

This chain connects TRBV6-5 to TRBJ2-2; TRBD2 might be the D (7 bases). The length of the CDR3 is 16 residues. V was cut by 1 base and J by 6 bases, with 15 bases left in between. From germline, CDR1 is MNHEY and CDR2 SVGAGI. The CDR3 spells CASSYWGGALAGELFF. CDR3 coding DNA: TGTGCCAGCAGTTACTGGGGGGGGGCCCTGGCCGGGGAGCTGTTTTTT.

The rearrangement joins TRBV19 to TRBJ2-5; perhaps TRBD2 as D (5 bases). CDR1 LNHDA and CDR2 SQIVND come from the germline V gene (reference sequence). The CDR3 loop spans 12 amino acids. V was shortened by 10 bases and J by 5 bases, with 14 bases between the two germline ends. The CDR3 bases are TGTGCCACCTCGGGCCGGAGGGAGACCCAGTACTTC. Amino acids: CATSGRRETQYF.

The CDR3 DNA reads TGCAGCGCCACTACAGTAAATAGCAATCAGCCCCAGCATTTT. It translates to CSATTVNSNQPQHF. V gene TRBV29-1 combines with J gene TRBJ1-5; D remains unclear. Per the germline V gene, CDR1 is SQVTM and CDR2 is ANQGSEA. V shed 7 bases and J shed 0 bases, with 13 bases lying between them. The CDR3 consists of 14 residues.

The chain employs TRBV7-2 and TRBJ2-1, with D possibly being TRBD1 or TRBD2 (5 bases each). V was pared by 2 bases and J by 6 bases, with 20 bases between. The CDR3 consists of 17 residues. Germline V gene lookup returns CDR1 SGHTA and CDR2 FQGNSA. CDR3 bases: TGTGCCAGCAGCTTAATAGGGGCCAGCGGCGCCCTCAATGAGCAGTTCTTC. Protein product: CASSLIGASGALNEQFF.

This chain connects TRBV20-1 to TRBJ2-7; possible D gene TRBD1, 6 bases. Germline CDR1 is DFQATT and CDR2 is SNEGSKA (reference sequence). The CDR3 spans 13 residues. V lost 6 bases and J 2 bases, leaving 14 bases between the germline ends. In DNA, the CDR3 is TGCAGTGCCAGTAGGACAGATCCCTACGAGCAGTACTTC. As protein: CSASRTDPYEQYF.

This rearrangement joins TRBV7-3 to TRBJ1-2; D is unresolved. The CDR3 is 14 amino acids. Germline V CDR1 and CDR2: SGHTA, FQGTGA. Trimming took off 5 bases at V and 8 bases at J, with 18 bases between the two ends. The CDR3 sequence: CASSPQPGSRGYTF. CDR3 bases: TGTGCCAGCAGCCCCCAACCGGGTTCGAGGGGCTACACCTTC.

J is TRBJ2-5 and V is TRBV28; 12 bases are shared with TRBD1. CDR1 MDHEN and CDR2 SYDVKM come from the germline V gene. The CDR3 loop spans 16 amino acids. J gave up 4 bases and V 6 bases, and 9 bases lay outside the gene matches. CDR3 coding DNA: TGTGCCAGCAGCCCCCGGGGACAGGGGGCGAGAGAGACCCAGTACTTC. Translating gives CASSPRGQGARETQYF.

This chain uses TRBV5-6 with TRBJ1-2; D gene ambiguous. Germline V CDR1 and CDR2: SGHDT, YYEEEE. The CDR3 has 13 amino acids. V was pared by 0 bases and J by 2 bases, with 5 bases between. CDR3 bases: TGTGCCAGCAGCTTGGTTCCAAACTATGGCTACACCTTC. Protein product: CASSLVPNYGYTF.

The genes are TRBV5-1 and TRBJ2-7, with D hard to call. The V gene lost 0 bases and the J gene lost 2 bases, with 12 bases spanning the gap. CDR1 and CDR2 (germline): SGHRS, YFSETQ. This CDR3 region has 15 residues. CDR3 DNA sequence: TGCGCCAGCAGCTTGGTCGAAGGGAACCCCTACGAGCAGTACTTC. Translation gives CASSLVEGNPYEQYF. Full variable domain (rest looked up from reference TRBV5-1 and TRBJ2-7): KAGVTQTPRYLIKTRGQQVTLSCSPISGHRSVSWYQQTPGQGLQFLFEYFSETQRNKGNFPGRFSGRQFSNSRSEMNVSTLELGDSALYLCASSLVEGNPYEQYFGPGTRLTVT.

CDR3: CASSLDSRGTEAFF. DNA of the CDR3: TGTGCCAGCAGCTTAGACTCGAGGGGCACTGAAGCTTTCTTT. The V call is TRBV7-2, the J call TRBJ1-1, with D possibly being TRBD1 (5 bases). The germline V gene encodes CDR1 SGHTA and CDR2 FQGNSA. CDR3 length: 14 residues. Trimming stripped 1 base from V and 4 bases from J, with 10 bases between.

This clone has only a few counts. This chain connects TRBV14 to TRBJ1-2; TRBD1 aligns across 7 bases. Germline assignment: CDR1 SGHDN and CDR2 FVKESK. Losses at the gene ends were 1 base for V and 4 bases for J; bases not matched to a gene: 6. The CDR3 covers 15 residues. The CDR3 nucleotides are TGTGCCAGCAGCCAAGGGACAGGCGGAAGCTATGGCTACACCTTC. Protein product: CASSQGTGGSYGYTF.

V is TRBV7-9 and J is TRBJ2-7, with D hard to call. Germline V gives CDR1 SEHNR, CDR2 FQNEAQ (reference sequence). This CDR3 spans 15 amino acids. V lost 5 bases and J 3 bases, leaving 17 bases between the germline ends. CDR3 in DNA: TGTGCCAGCAGCCATCCGGTAGACGATCACTACGAGCAGTACTTC. Protein: CASSHPVDDHYEQYF.

This chain uses TRBV7-2 with TRBJ2-7, with D tentatively TRBD2 (6 bases). The germline CDR1 and CDR2 sequences are SGHTA and FQGNSA. CDR3 size: 14 residues. Deletions cut 3 bases from V and 0 bases from J, with 9 bases between. CDR3 protein: CASSFTGGSYEQYF. Here the CDR3 DNA reads TGTGCCAGCAGCTTTACCGGGGGCTCCTACGAGCAGTACTTC.

The J gene is TRBJ2-3, the V gene TRBV7-6, with 10 bases aligning to TRBD2. V lost 5 bases, J lost 1 base, and 3 bases stayed unmatched. Germline CDR1 reads SGHVS; CDR2 reads FNYEAQ. This CDR3 region has 15 residues. CDR3 in amino acids: CASSPLAGRTDTQYF. CDR3 nucleotide sequence: TGTGCCAGCAGCCCACTAGCGGGGCGCACAGATACGCAGTATTTT.

This clone was seen a few times. The chain recombines TRBV7-8 with TRBJ1-5; D is unresolved. The V end lost 3 bases, the J end lost 8 bases, and 11 bases lay between the germline ends. This CDR3 has 13 amino acids. Germline V gene data show CDR1 as SGHVS and CDR2 as FQNEAQ. In DNA, the CDR3 is TGTGCCAGCAGCTTGGGCCCGTGGAAGCCCCAGCATTTT. It specifies CASSLGPWKPQHF.

The V call is TRBV7-9, the J call TRBJ2-2; 8 nucleotides line up with TRBD2. The CDR3 runs to 13 residues. The ends lost 4 bases at V and 5 bases at J; junction bases unmatched: 0. Germline V gene data show CDR1 as SEHNR and CDR2 as FQNEAQ (reference sequence). CDR3 nucleotides: TGTGCCAGCAGCTCTAGCGGGACCGGGGAGCTGTTTTTT. The encoded protein is CASSSSGTGELFF.

This sequence joins TRBV3-1 (or the pseudogene TRBV3-2) and TRBJ2-7; D unclear. The CDR3 covers 12 residues. V was cut by 5 bases and J by 6 bases, with 11 bases left in between. Germline-derived CDR1 and CDR2 are LGHDT and YNNKEL (reference sequence). CDR3 sequence: CASSSAESEQYF. As DNA, the CDR3 is TGTGCCAGCAGCTCCGCGGAAAGCGAGCAGTACTTC.

The chain links TRBV6-1 to TRBJ1-2; D is perhaps TRBD1 (5 bases). The V and J ends lost 3 bases and 8 bases respectively, with 16 bases between them. The CDR3 spans 14 residues. Germline V gene data show CDR1 as MNHNS and CDR2 as SASEGT. DNA of the CDR3: TGTGCCAGCAGTGAGAGGGAGGGACTGGGGGGCTACACCTTC. Its protein product is CASSEREGLGGYTF.

The chain has TRBV2 and TRBJ1-4; D is unresolved. The germline V gene has CDR1 SNHLY and CDR2 FYNNEI. Deletions cut 5 bases from V and 0 bases from J, with 13 bases between. CDR3 length: 16 amino acids. The DNA of the CDR3 is TGTGCCAGCAGTCTACGGACCCCCGCAACTAATGAAAAACTGTTTTTT. Translating gives CASSLRTPATNEKLFF.

The rearrangement joins TRBV3-1 (or the pseudogene TRBV3-2) to TRBJ2-2; D may be TRBD1 or TRBD2 (6 bases each). Trimming shortened V by 10 bases and J by 3 bases, and 12 bases separated the two germline ends. The germline V gene encodes CDR1 LGHDT and CDR2 YNNKEL (reference sequence). The CDR3 runs 13 residues. The CDR3 nucleotides are TGTGCCATCCGTAGGGGGGACACCGGGGAGCTGTTTTTT. It encodes CAIRRGDTGELFF.

The rearrangement uses TRBV9 and TRBJ2-5; 7 bases are a match to TRBD1. CDR1 is SGDLS and CDR2 is YYNGEE in the germline V gene. The CDR3 is 15 residues long. V dropped 3 bases and J dropped 1; count of bases not matched to a gene: 6. The CDR3 loop is CASSAWAGGQETQYF. CDR3 nucleotides: TGTGCCAGCAGCGCCTGGGCAGGGGGCCAAGAGACCCAGTACTTC.